This TCR beta chain comes out of a study of beta chain features in type 1 diabetes. Study-level findings and limits: In all four CD4+ subsets, TCRB CDR3 length was significantly, moderately reduced in type 1 diabetes. At VDJ recombination sites, type 1 diabetes patients had fewer insertions and more deleted nucleotides. Reads derived from cDNA could over-represent cells showing high TCR expression.

This clone was recorded a few times. Its specificity is not known. Staining for CD45RO/CCR7/CD25/CD127/CD95/CD27 allowed sorting of CD4+ naive, central memory, regulatory and stem cell-like memory cells. The sequenced template was cDNA made from the entire isolated RNA. About 3.57 million reads, on average, came from each naive, central memory and regulatory T cell sample. Produced via immunoSEQ multiplex PCR; TCRdb's table is partial and in-frame only. This table has more than 200,000 clones, approximately 16% appearing once. This sequence originates from a man aged 25 to 40 with type 1 diabetes. What was sequenced was naive CD4+ T cells from blood.

CDR3 amino acids: CSATWNEQFF. CDR3 nucleotide sequence: TGCAGTGCTACATGGAATGAGCAGTTCTTC. The genes are TRBV20-1 and TRBJ2-1; D unclear. The CDR3 runs to 10 residues. Looked up from germline, CDR1 is DFQATT and CDR2 is SNEGSKA (reference sequence). V lost 4 bases and J 7 bases, leaving 5 bases between the germline ends.